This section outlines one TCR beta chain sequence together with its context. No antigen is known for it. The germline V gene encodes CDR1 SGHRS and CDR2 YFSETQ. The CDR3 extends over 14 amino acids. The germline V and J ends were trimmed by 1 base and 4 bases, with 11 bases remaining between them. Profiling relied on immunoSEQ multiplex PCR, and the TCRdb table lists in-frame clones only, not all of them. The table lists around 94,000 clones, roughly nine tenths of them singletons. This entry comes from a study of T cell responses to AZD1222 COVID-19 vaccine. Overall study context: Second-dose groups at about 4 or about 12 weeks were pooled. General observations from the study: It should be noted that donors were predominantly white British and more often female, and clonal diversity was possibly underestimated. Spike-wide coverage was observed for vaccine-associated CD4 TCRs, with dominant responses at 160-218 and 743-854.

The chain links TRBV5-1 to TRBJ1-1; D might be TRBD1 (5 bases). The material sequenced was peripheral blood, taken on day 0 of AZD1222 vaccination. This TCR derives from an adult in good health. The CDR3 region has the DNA TGCGCCAGCAGCTTGCAGGGAATCGGCACTGAAGCTTTCTTT. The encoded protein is CASSLQGIGTEAFF.